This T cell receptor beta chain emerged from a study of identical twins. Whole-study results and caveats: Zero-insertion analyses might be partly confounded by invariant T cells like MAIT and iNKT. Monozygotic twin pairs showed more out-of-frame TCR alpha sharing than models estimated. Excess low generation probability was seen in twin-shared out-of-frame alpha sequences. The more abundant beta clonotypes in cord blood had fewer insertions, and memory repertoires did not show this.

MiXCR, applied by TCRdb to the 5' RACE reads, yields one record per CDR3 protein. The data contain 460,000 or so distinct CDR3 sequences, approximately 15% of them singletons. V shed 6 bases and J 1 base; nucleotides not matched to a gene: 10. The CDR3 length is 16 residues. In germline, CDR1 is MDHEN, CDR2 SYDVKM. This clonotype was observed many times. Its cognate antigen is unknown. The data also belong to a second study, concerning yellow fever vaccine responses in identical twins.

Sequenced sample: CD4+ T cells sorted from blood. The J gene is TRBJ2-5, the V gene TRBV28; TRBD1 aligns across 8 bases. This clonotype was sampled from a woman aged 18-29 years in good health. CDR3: CASRELKQGVQETQYF. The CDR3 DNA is TGTGCCAGCAGGGAACTAAAACAGGGGGTCCAAGAGACCCAGTACTTC. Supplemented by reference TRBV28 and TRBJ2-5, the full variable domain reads DVKVTQSSRYLVKRTGEKVFLECVQDMDHENMFWYRQDPGLGLRLIYFSYDVKMKEKGDIPEGYSVSREKKERFSLILESASTNQTSMYLCASRELKQGVQETQYFGPGTRLLVL.